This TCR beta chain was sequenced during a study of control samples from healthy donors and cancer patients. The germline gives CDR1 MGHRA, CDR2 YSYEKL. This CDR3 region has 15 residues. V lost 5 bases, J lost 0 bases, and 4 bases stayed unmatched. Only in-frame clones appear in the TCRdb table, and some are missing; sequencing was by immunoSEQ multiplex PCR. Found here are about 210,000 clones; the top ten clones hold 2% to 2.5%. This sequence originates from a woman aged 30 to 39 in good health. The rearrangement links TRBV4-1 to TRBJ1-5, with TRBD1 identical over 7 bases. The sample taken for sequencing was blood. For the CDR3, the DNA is TGCGCCAGCAGCGGGACAGTGAATAGCAATCAGCCCCAGCATTTT. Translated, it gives CASSGTVNSNQPQHF.